This T cell receptor (beta chain) stems from a study of cytotoxic CD8 clonotypes in ibrutinib-treated CLL. TCRdb's table, derived via immunoSEQ multiplex PCR, lists solely in-frame clones and lacks some. The sample lists 19,000 or so clones; roughly 60% were seen once. This sequence originates from a human donor with chronic lymphocytic leukemia. The specimen comprised PBMCs, sampled after 12 months of ibrutinib treatment.

CDR3 protein: CASSLGQGNGANVLTF. The CDR3 DNA reads TGTGCCAGCAGCTTAGGGCAGGGGAATGGGGCCAACGTCCTGACTTTC. This chain links TRBV11-2 with TRBJ2-6; tentative D call: TRBD1 (6 bases). Trimming removed 1 base from V and 3 bases from J, with 10 bases in between. The CDR3 consists of 16 residues. Germline CDR1 reads SGHAT; CDR2 reads FQNNGV.